A selection of T cell receptor beta chains follows, all from one sample in a study of blood T cell repertoires in COVID-19. Sequencing was performed with immunoSEQ multiplex PCR; in TCRdb, only in-frame clones are kept and a portion is missing. The sample has roughly 31,000 clones, about 90% seen once. The specimen sequenced was peripheral blood. These receptors were collected from a man in his sixties with active COVID-19. Each CDR3 is given with its conserved first and last residue. A D gene is named only where the DNA matches it firmly. Rows give clone size only sometimes, using once, few, many, or a class for an expanded clone.

d_gene: .; v_gene: TRBV5-1; j_gene: TRBJ1-5; abundance: .; CDR3aa: CASSLVWPLDF; CDR3nt: TGCGCCAGCAGCTTGGTTTGGCCCCTGGATTTT
d_gene: .; v_gene: TRBV28; j_gene: TRBJ2-7; abundance: .; CDR3aa: CASRLKVGYEQYF; CDR3nt: TGTGCCAGCAGGTTGAAAGTCGGGTACGAGCAGTACTTC
d_gene: TRBD1; v_gene: TRBV10-3; j_gene: TRBJ1-2; abundance: .; CDR3aa: CAISESALQGNYGYTF; CDR3nt: TGTGCCATCAGTGAGTCGGCACTACAGGGGAACTATGGCTACACCTTC
d_gene: .; v_gene: TRBV7-8; j_gene: TRBJ1-1; abundance: .; CDR3aa: CASSQTWNTEAFF; CDR3nt: TGTGCCAGCAGTCAGACTTGGAACACTGAAGCTTTCTTT
d_gene: .; v_gene: TRBV28; j_gene: TRBJ1-2; abundance: .; CDR3aa: CASRQGFNYGYTF; CDR3nt: TGTGCCAGCAGACAGGGATTCAACTATGGCTACACCTTC
d_gene: .; v_gene: TRBV3-1/TRBV3-2; j_gene: TRBJ1-2; abundance: .; CDR3aa: CASSQGNYGYTF; CDR3nt: TGTGCCAGTTCACAGGGTAACTATGGCTACACCTTC
d_gene: TRBD2; v_gene: TRBV2; j_gene: TRBJ2-2; abundance: .; CDR3aa: CASRGGRASGANTGELFF; CDR3nt: TGTGCCAGCAGGGGAGGACGTGCTAGCGGGGCTAACACCGGGGAGCTGTTTTTT
d_gene: TRBD2; v_gene: TRBV5-5; j_gene: TRBJ2-1; abundance: .; CDR3aa: CASRRGLANEQFF; CDR3nt: TGTGCCAGCAGGAGGGGACTAGCCAATGAGCAGTTCTTC
d_gene: TRBD1; v_gene: TRBV5-6; j_gene: TRBJ1-1; abundance: .; CDR3aa: CASSLGGQGARNTEAFF; CDR3nt: TGTGCCAGCAGCTTGGGGGGACAGGGGGCTAGGAACACTGAAGCTTTCTTT
d_gene: TRBD1; v_gene: TRBV7-6; j_gene: TRBJ1-2; abundance: .; CDR3aa: CASSLVPGDSNYGYTF; CDR3nt: TGTGCCAGCAGCTTAGTACCGGGGGACAGCAACTATGGCTACACCTTC
d_gene: TRBD1; v_gene: TRBV5-5; j_gene: TRBJ1-1; abundance: .; CDR3aa: CASTYGQDNTEAFF; CDR3nt: TGTGCCAGCACTTATGGACAGGACAACACTGAAGCTTTCTTT
d_gene: .; v_gene: TRBV2; j_gene: TRBJ2-3; abundance: .; CDR3aa: CASSEQPRVTDTQYF; CDR3nt: TGTGCCAGCAGTGAGCAGCCGAGGGTCACAGATACGCAGTATTTT
d_gene: TRBD2; v_gene: TRBV7-3; j_gene: TRBJ2-1; abundance: .; CDR3aa: CASRGRDNEQFF; CDR3nt: TGTGCCAGCAGGGGGAGGGACAATGAGCAGTTCTTC
d_gene: TRBD1; v_gene: TRBV19; j_gene: TRBJ2-7; abundance: .; CDR3aa: CASSTFRDRGYYEQYF; CDR3nt: TGTGCCAGTAGTACTTTCCGGGACAGGGGTTACTACGAGCAGTACTTC
d_gene: TRBD2; v_gene: TRBV7-3; j_gene: TRBJ2-5; abundance: .; CDR3aa: CASSRLAGSQETQYF; CDR3nt: TGTGCCAGCAGCCGACTAGCGGGGTCCCAAGAGACCCAGTACTTC
d_gene: TRBD1; v_gene: TRBV7-9; j_gene: TRBJ1-1; abundance: .; CDR3aa: CASSLGDRVEDEAFF; CDR3nt: TGTGCCAGCAGCTTGGGGGACAGGGTCGAGGATGAAGCTTTCTTT
d_gene: TRBD1; v_gene: TRBV18; j_gene: TRBJ1-1; abundance: .; CDR3aa: CASESGQQNTEAFF; CDR3nt: TGTGCCAGTGAGTCGGGACAGCAAAACACTGAAGCTTTCTTT
d_gene: TRBD1; v_gene: TRBV11-3; j_gene: TRBJ1-6; abundance: .; CDR3aa: CASSGRTGDNSPLHF; CDR3nt: TGTGCCAGCAGCGGTAGGACAGGGGATAATTCACCCCTCCACTTT
d_gene: .; v_gene: TRBV5-1; j_gene: TRBJ1-1; abundance: .; CDR3aa: CASSLQNTEAFF; CDR3nt: TGCGCCAGCAGCTTACAAAACACTGAAGCTTTCTTT
d_gene: TRBD2; v_gene: TRBV29-1; j_gene: TRBJ2-2; abundance: .; CDR3aa: CSVEAIGGGTGGELFF; CDR3nt: TGCAGCGTTGAAGCGATAGGCGGGGGGACCGGTGGGGAGCTGTTTTTT
d_gene: TRBD1; v_gene: TRBV12-5; j_gene: TRBJ1-1; abundance: .; CDR3aa: CASGLVQGTGVLEAFF; CDR3nt: TGTGCTAGTGGTTTGGTACAGGGGACTGGAGTACTTGAAGCTTTCTTT
d_gene: .; v_gene: TRBV30; j_gene: TRBJ2-5; abundance: .; CDR3aa: CAWSGGIWETQYF; CDR3nt: TGTGCCTGGAGTGGCGGGATATGGGAGACCCAGTACTTC
d_gene: TRBD1; v_gene: TRBV15; j_gene: TRBJ1-1; abundance: .; CDR3aa: CATSRRTGQNTEAFF; CDR3nt: TGTGCCACCAGCAGGCGGACAGGGCAGAACACTGAAGCTTTCTTT
d_gene: .; v_gene: TRBV5-1; j_gene: TRBJ1-1; abundance: .; CDR3aa: CASSYGQPEVNTEAFF; CDR3nt: TGCGCCAGCAGCTACGGACAACCCGAAGTAAACACTGAAGCTTTCTTT
d_gene: TRBD1; v_gene: TRBV5-4; j_gene: TRBJ2-2; abundance: .; CDR3aa: CASSLTGQVTGELFF; CDR3nt: TGTGCCAGCAGCCTGACCGGACAGGTTACAGGGGAGCTGTTTTTT
d_gene: TRBD2; v_gene: TRBV7-7; j_gene: TRBJ2-1; abundance: .; CDR3aa: CASSLGTSGENEQFF; CDR3nt: TGTGCCAGCAGCTTGGGGACTAGCGGGGAAAATGAGCAGTTCTTC
d_gene: .; v_gene: TRBV6-5; j_gene: TRBJ1-3; abundance: .; CDR3aa: CASSYSGGSSGNTIYF; CDR3nt: TGTGCCAGCAGTTACTCGGGAGGTTCCTCTGGAAACACCATATATTTT
d_gene: TRBD1; v_gene: TRBV24-1; j_gene: TRBJ2-2; abundance: .; CDR3aa: CATNDRVTGELFF; CDR3nt: TGTGCCACCAACGACAGGGTAACCGGGGAGCTGTTTTTT
d_gene: TRBD1; v_gene: TRBV5-1; j_gene: TRBJ1-3; abundance: .; CDR3aa: CASSLDGTGGNTIYF; CDR3nt: TGCGCCAGCAGCTTGGATGGGACAGGAGGAAACACCATATATTTT
d_gene: TRBD1; v_gene: TRBV11-2; j_gene: TRBJ2-7; abundance: .; CDR3aa: CASSFPGGRSYEQYF; CDR3nt: TGTGCCAGCAGTTTCCCAGGGGGTAGGTCCTACGAGCAGTACTTC
d_gene: .; v_gene: TRBV19; j_gene: TRBJ1-4; abundance: .; CDR3aa: CASSPLGEKLFF; CDR3nt: TGTGCCAGTAGTCCGCTCGGGGAAAAACTGTTTTTT
d_gene: .; v_gene: TRBV19; j_gene: TRBJ1-2; abundance: few; CDR3aa: CASSMDWRGYTF; CDR3nt: TGTGCCAGTAGTATGGACTGGAGGGGCTACACCTTC
d_gene: TRBD1; v_gene: TRBV7-3; j_gene: TRBJ2-1; abundance: .; CDR3aa: CASSPTGGYNEQFF; CDR3nt: TGTGCCAGCAGCCCGACAGGGGGCTACAATGAGCAGTTCTTC
d_gene: TRBD1; v_gene: TRBV7-2; j_gene: TRBJ1-2; abundance: .; CDR3aa: CASSAGRDSLFYTF; CDR3nt: TGTGCCAGCAGCGCCGGTAGGGACAGCCTTTTCTACACCTTC
d_gene: .; v_gene: TRBV19; j_gene: TRBJ1-5; abundance: once; CDR3aa: CASSIQGSNQPQHF; CDR3nt: TGTGCCAGTAGTATCCAGGGAAGCAATCAGCCCCAGCATTTT
d_gene: .; v_gene: TRBV11-3; j_gene: TRBJ2-5; abundance: .; CDR3aa: CASSLIRGRETQYF; CDR3nt: TGTGCCAGCAGCTTAATAAGGGGCCGGGAGACCCAGTACTTC
d_gene: .; v_gene: TRBV2; j_gene: TRBJ2-2; abundance: .; CDR3aa: CASSGDIAGTGELFF; CDR3nt: TGTGCCAGCAGTGGGGACATAGCGGGCACCGGGGAGCTGTTTTTT